This T cell receptor (beta chain) was sequenced for a study of response to subunit inactivated influenza vaccine. Study-wide findings and caveats: After each seasonal influenza vaccination, few new T cells are recruited, the authors suggested.

TCRdb re-called the RT-PCR reads with MiXCR, one entry per CDR3 protein. Of 500,000 to 600,000 distinct CDR3 sequences listed, roughly 15% were seen once; the top ten hold approximately 12%. This CDR3 spans 16 amino acids. The ends lost 4 bases at V and 6 bases at J; junction bases unmatched: 10. Germline values: CDR1 LGHNA, CDR2 YNFKEQ. In this sample, this clonotype turned up many times. Its antigen is unidentified. Sequenced material: PBMCs from blood, taken roughly 12 days after vaccination. This sequence joins TRBV4-2 and TRBJ1-1, with 11 bases fitting TRBD1. This TCR derives from a man between 45 and 60 years old who received an inactivated influenza vaccine. The CDR3 sequence is CASSPSSGQGVAEAFF. CDR3 bases: TGTGCCAGCAGCCCCTCCTCGGGACAGGGGGTCGCTGAAGCTTTCTTT.